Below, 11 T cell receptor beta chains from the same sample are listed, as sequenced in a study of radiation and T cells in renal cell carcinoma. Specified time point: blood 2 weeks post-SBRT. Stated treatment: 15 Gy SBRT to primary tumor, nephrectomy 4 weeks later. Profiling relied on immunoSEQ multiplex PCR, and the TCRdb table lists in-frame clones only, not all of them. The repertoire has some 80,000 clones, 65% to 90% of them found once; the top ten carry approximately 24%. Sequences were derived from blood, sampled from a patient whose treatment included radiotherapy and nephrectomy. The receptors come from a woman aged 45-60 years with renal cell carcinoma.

DNA for the CDR3: TGTGCCAGCAGCGGACGGACTAGCGGGGTTCAGAGGAATGAGCAGTTCTTC. Its protein is CASSGRTSGVQRNEQFF. The chain links TRBV7-8 to TRBJ2-1; 12 positions agree with TRBD2. V shed 5 bases and J 7 bases; nucleotides not matched to a gene: 12. CDR1 and CDR2 (germline): SGHVS, FQNEAQ. The CDR3 extends over 17 amino acids.

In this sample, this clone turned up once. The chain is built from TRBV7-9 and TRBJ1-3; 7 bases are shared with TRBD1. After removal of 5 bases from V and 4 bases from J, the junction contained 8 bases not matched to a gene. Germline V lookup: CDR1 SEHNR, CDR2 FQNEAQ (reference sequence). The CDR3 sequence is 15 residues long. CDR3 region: CASSKGASLGNTIYF. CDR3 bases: TGTGCCAGCAGCAAGGGGGCCAGCCTCGGAAACACCATATATTTT.

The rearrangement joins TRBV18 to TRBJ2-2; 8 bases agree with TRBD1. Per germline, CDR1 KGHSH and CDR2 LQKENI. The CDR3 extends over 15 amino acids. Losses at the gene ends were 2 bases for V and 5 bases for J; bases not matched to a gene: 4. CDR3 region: CASSPGTGLTGELFF. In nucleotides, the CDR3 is TGTGCCAGCTCACCAGGGACAGGTTTAACCGGGGAGCTGTTTTTT.

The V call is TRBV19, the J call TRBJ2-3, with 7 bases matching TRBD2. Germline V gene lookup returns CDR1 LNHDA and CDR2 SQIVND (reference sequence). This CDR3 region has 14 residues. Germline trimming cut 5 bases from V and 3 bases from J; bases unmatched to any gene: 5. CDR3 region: CASSLWGGTDTQYF. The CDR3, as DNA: TGTGCCAGTAGTCTTTGGGGGGGAACAGATACGCAGTATTTT.

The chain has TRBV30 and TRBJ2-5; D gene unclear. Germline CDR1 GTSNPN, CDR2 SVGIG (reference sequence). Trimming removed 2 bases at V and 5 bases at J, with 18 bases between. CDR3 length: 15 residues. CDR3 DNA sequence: TGTGCCTGGAGTACACATGGCCACATAAGGGAGACCCAGTACTTC. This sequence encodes CAWSTHGHIRETQYF.

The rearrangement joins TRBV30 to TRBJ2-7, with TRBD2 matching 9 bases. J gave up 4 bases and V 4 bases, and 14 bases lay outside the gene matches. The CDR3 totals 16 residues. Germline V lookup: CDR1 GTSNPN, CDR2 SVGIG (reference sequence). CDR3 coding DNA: TGTGCCTGGACTTCGCGAGGACTAGCGAGACCTTACGAGCAGTACTTC. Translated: CAWTSRGLARPYEQYF.

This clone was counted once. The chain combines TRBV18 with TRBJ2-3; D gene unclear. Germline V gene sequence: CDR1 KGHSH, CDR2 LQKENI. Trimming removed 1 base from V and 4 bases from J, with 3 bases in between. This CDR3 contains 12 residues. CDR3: CASSPLPDTQYF. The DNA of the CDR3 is TGTGCCAGCTCACCACTTCCAGATACGCAGTATTTT.

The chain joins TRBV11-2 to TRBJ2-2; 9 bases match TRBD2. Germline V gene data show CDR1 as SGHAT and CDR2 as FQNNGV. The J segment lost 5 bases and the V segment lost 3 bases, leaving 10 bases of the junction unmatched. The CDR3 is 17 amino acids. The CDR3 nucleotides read TGTGCCAGCAGCTTCGGAAATAGCGGGAGAGTGACCGGGGAGCTGTTTTTT. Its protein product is CASSFGNSGRVTGELFF.

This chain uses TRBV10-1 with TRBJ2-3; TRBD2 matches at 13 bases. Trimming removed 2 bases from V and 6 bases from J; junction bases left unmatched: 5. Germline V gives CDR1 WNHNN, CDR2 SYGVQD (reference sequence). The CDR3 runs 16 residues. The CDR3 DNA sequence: TGCGCCAGCAGTGAGGGGGGGACTAGCGGGGCGGATACGCAGTATTTT. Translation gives CASSEGGTSGADTQYF.

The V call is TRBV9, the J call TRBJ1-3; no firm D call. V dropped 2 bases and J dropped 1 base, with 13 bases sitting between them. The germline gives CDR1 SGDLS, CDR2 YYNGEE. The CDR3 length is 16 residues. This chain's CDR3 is CASSVQPGDSGNTIYF. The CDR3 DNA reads TGTGCCAGCAGCGTTCAGCCCGGGGATTCTGGAAACACCATATATTTT. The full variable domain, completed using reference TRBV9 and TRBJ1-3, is DSGVTQTPKHLITATGQRVTLRCSPRSGDLSVYWYQQSLDQGLQFLIQYYNGEERAKGNILERFSAQQFPDLHSELNLSSLELGDSALYFCASSVQPGDSGNTIYFGEGSWLTVV.

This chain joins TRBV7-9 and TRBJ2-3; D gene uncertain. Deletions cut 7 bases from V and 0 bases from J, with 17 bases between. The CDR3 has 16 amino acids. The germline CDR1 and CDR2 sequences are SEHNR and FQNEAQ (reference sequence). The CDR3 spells CASTTPGQTSTDTQYF. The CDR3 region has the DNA TGTGCCAGCACCACACCCGGGCAAACTAGCACAGATACGCAGTATTTT. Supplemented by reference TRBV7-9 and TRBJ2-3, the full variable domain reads DTGVSQNPRHKITKRGQNVTFRCDPISEHNRLYWYRQTLGQGPEFLTYFQNEAQLEKSRLLSDRFSAERPKGSFSTLEIQRTEQGDSAMYLCASTTPGQTSTDTQYFGPGTRLTVL.